This T cell receptor (beta chain) was identified during a study of shared clonotypes between healthy human individuals. The overall study: The plates for each donor numbered three CD4 naive, three CD4 memory, two CD8 naive and one CD8 memory.

Donors were healthy HIV-negative adults without recent acute infections or vaccinations. The V end was cut by 0 bases, the J end by 3 bases, with 15 bases between. CDR3 length: 16 residues. Germline V CDR1 and CDR2: SGDLS, YYNGEE. Notes on this clone: The antigen is unknown.

Findings and limits, study-wide: Expectations were that clonotype sharing among donors would be affected by sequencing depth.

Sequenced by immunoSEQ multiplex PCR; TCRdb stores in-frame clones only, minus some. The table lists roughly 1,600,000 clones, approximately 98.5% of them singletons. This rearrangement joins TRBV9 to TRBJ1-1; no firm D call. This clonotype originated in a man aged 25-40 years in good health. The specimen sequenced was naive CD4+ T cells sorted from blood. Regarding subset: CD45RA+ positively selected. For the CDR3, the DNA is TGTGCCAGCAGCGTAGGTGATTTTCTGGGAGACACTGAAGCTTTCTTT. Its translation: CASSVGDFLGDTEAFF.